The T cell receptor beta chain under discussion was sequenced for a study of CD8 T cells in ankylosing spondylitis. Overall study results and limits: Among TCR beta sequences, a motif of under ten highly homologous variants appeared characteristic of ankylosing spondylitis blood. Some motif variants were previously reported in reactive arthritis synovial fluid and blood. Researchers reportedly found disease-linked clones significantly enriched in matched ankylosing spondylitis synovial fluid.

Each CDR3 protein is one row after TCRdb ran MiXCR on the 5' RACE reads. This repertoire shows a few hundred thousand distinct CDR3 sequences, under 25% found once; its top ten account for less than 20%. Turning to this clonotype: As yet, its antigen is unknown.

The sequence was obtained from a male donor with ankylosing spondylitis. Sequencing was performed on blood, either unsorted or a sorted T cell fraction (not recorded which).

The CDR3, as DNA: TGCAGTGCTGGGGGGGGCAGAGCCCAGGGGCCCCAGCATTTT. Translation: CSAGGGRAQGPQHF. The chain links TRBV20-1 to TRBJ1-5, with D possibly TRBD1 on 6 matching bases. V was trimmed by 5 bases and J by 9 bases, leaving 20 bases between them. Germline lookup yields CDR1 DFQATT and CDR2 SNEGSKA (reference sequence). The CDR3 is 14 residues long.